This T cell receptor (beta chain) was recovered during a study of blood T cells in healthy people across ages. Regarding the study as a whole: With unsorted PBMCs, a conclusive comparison of naive versus antigen-experienced cells was not possible.

The authors ran a second PCR of about 6 to 11 cycles using a sample-barcoded 5' primer and a J-beta primer mix. TCRdb re-called the 5' RACE reads with MiXCR, one entry per CDR3 protein. The table includes some 700,000 distinct CDR3 sequences, about 24% detected once. This CDR3 has 15 residues. The germline V gene encodes CDR1 SGHTA and CDR2 FQGNSA. V was shortened by 1 base and J by 2 bases, with 10 bases between the two germline ends. Note on this clonotype: No antigen is known for it.

This receptor was identified in a man between 65 and 85 years old in good health. The sequenced material came from blood. The chain has TRBV7-2 and TRBJ2-3; D is unclear. CDR3 in DNA: TGTGCCAGCAGCTTAGGAGTTAGTTTCACAGATACGCAGTATTTT. Protein sequence: CASSLGVSFTDTQYF.